Presented here are 21 T cell receptor beta chains from one specimen sequenced in a study of blood T cells in healthy people across ages. PCR was performed a second time for about 6 to 12 cycles using a sample-barcoded 5' primer and a J-beta primer mix. TCRdb re-analysed the 5' RACE reads in MiXCR, keeping a single row per CDR3 protein. This sample carries about 1.6 million distinct CDR3 sequences, about 32% of them seen once, and the ten largest clones take roughly 10%. The sequenced sample was blood. The receptors here all came from a woman aged 25 to 39 in good health.

The rearrangement uses TRBV20-1 and TRBJ2-3, with 7 nucleotides matching TRBD2. This CDR3 region has 15 residues. The V gene's germline CDR1 is DFQATT and CDR2 SNEGSKA (reference sequence). After removal of 3 bases from V and 2 bases from J, the junction contained 8 bases not matched to a gene. Written as DNA, the CDR3 is TGCAGTGCTAGTATGTCTAGCGGTACCACAGATACGCAGTATTTT. It is translated as CSASMSSGTTDTQYF.

Comments on this clonotype: A read error may account for a junction end that differs from germline. CDR3 sequence (DNA): TGTGCCAGCGGCTTAAGCGGGAGGATCCAAGAGACCCAGTACTTC. Its protein product is CASGLSGRIQETQYF. The rearrangement uses TRBV11-2 and TRBJ2-5; 9 bases map to TRBD2. The CDR3 consists of 15 residues. The germline gives CDR1 SGHAT, CDR2 FQNNGV.

For this clonotype: At one boundary the junction diverges from the germline segment, which might be a read error. The chain couples TRBV7-2 to TRBJ2-1, with a possible D match to TRBD2 (5 bases). This CDR3 is built from 16 residues. CDR1 is SGHTA, CDR2 FQGNSA, per germline. CDR3 residues: CASSLALAVSYNEQFF. Written as DNA, the CDR3 is TGTGCCAGCAGCCTAGCCTTAGCAGTCTCCTACAATGAGCAGTTCTTC.

This clonotype has more than one count but fewer than ten. This chain links TRBV20-1 with TRBJ2-7, with D maybe TRBD2 (6 bases). This CDR3 spans 16 amino acids. The germline V gene encodes CDR1 DFQATT and CDR2 SNEGSKA (reference sequence). V lost 6 bases and J 4 bases, leaving 25 bases between the germline ends. In DNA, the CDR3 is TGCAGTGCCGAGAGGGGTAGGGGTAAGGGAGGTTACGAGCAGTACTTC. As protein: CSAERGRGKGGYEQYF.

The chain has TRBV11-2 and TRBJ2-7; no clear D gene. Germline lookup yields CDR1 SGHAT and CDR2 FQNNGV. The germline V and J ends were trimmed by 1 base and 2 bases, with 12 bases remaining between them. The CDR3 contains 15 residues. CDR3 DNA sequence: TGTGCCAGCAGCTTAGGCCCTTCAGACGCCTACGAGCAGTACTTC. It translates to CASSLGPSDAYEQYF.

This CDR3 is CASSSWDRSDEAFF. In DNA, the CDR3 is TGTGCCAGCAGTTCTTGGGACAGGTCGGACGAAGCTTTCTTT. The rearrangement links TRBV6-2 or TRBV6-3 to TRBJ1-1; 8 positions agree with TRBD1. CDR1 MNHEY and CDR2 SVGEGT come from the germline V gene. This CDR3 has 14 amino acids. J was trimmed by 8 bases and V by 4 bases; bases with no gene match: 9.

The chain uses TRBV20-1 and TRBJ2-5; perhaps TRBD2 as D (6 bases). Germline CDR1 and CDR2: DFQATT and SNEGSKA (reference sequence). The CDR3 length is 16 residues. The germline V and J ends were trimmed by 0 bases and 5 bases, with 19 bases remaining between them. DNA of the CDR3: TGCAGTGCTAGAGATGCGAAGCGGGCCTCCGGGGAGACCCAGTACTTC. It is translated as CSARDAKRASGETQYF.

Regarding this clonotype: A junction end diverges from the germline sequence, so it may reflect a read error. The chain carries TRBV24-1 and TRBJ2-3, with 11 bases aligning to TRBD2. This CDR3 has 19 amino acids. CDR1 and CDR2 from the germline V gene are KGHDR and SFDVKD. CDR3 sequence: CATSDSPLGLAGGTDTRYF. CDR3 coding DNA: TGTGCCACCAGTGACTCCCCTTTGGGGCTAGCGGGAGGTACAGATACGCGGTATTTT.

There are a few counts of this clonotype. The rearrangement joins TRBV12-3 or TRBV12-4 to TRBJ2-7; weak D call: TRBD2 (6 bases). The CDR3 consists of 15 residues. V was clipped by 0 bases and J by 4 bases, with 13 bases between them. CDR3: CASSLAAGTVYEQYF. The CDR3 DNA reads as TGTGCCAGCAGTTTAGCGGCGGGAACGGTGTACGAGCAGTACTTC.

This clonotype was counted between two and nine times. The rearrangement joins TRBV6-1 to TRBJ2-5, with D perhaps matching TRBD1 or TRBD2 (5 bases each). Trimming pared 5 bases from V and 7 bases from J, leaving 11 bases between. Germline V CDR1 and CDR2: MNHNS, SASEGT. This CDR3 is 12 amino acids long. The CDR3 nucleotides read TGTGCCAGCAGTTGGGACCAGGGGACCCAGTACTTC. Its protein is CASSWDQGTQYF.

The chain links TRBV20-1 to TRBJ2-5; D ambiguous. This CDR3 has 14 residues. The V and J ends lost 5 bases and 0 bases respectively, with 13 bases between them. CDR1 and CDR2 (germline): DFQATT, SNEGSKA (reference sequence). CDR3 DNA sequence: TGCAGTGCTCCTCTAGGCCAGTACCAAGAGACCCAGTACTTC. Amino acids: CSAPLGQYQETQYF.

This clonotype was detected a few times. The genes are TRBV2 and TRBJ2-5, with 9 bases matching TRBD2. The CDR3 sequence is 15 residues long. Trimming took 1 base from V and 3 from J; bases not matched to a gene: 3. Germline V gene sequence: CDR1 SNHLY, CDR2 FYNNEI. The CDR3 loop reads CASSEERGAKETQYF. The CDR3 DNA sequence: TGTGCCAGCAGTGAAGAGCGGGGGGCCAAAGAGACCCAGTACTTC.

There are a few counts of this clonotype. This chain connects TRBV29-1 to TRBJ1-1; D call uncertain. The CDR3 contains 11 residues. Germline V lookup: CDR1 SQVTM, CDR2 ANQGSEA. CDR3 in amino acids: CRMVAGTEAFF. The CDR3 nucleotides are TGCAGGATGGTTGCGGGCACTGAAGCTTTCTTT. The complete variable domain, with remaining parts taken from reference TRBV29-1 and TRBJ1-1, reads SAVISQKPSRDICQRGTSLTIQCQVDSQVTMMFWYRQQPGQSLTLIATANQGSEATYESGFVIDKFPISRPNLTFSTLTVSNMSPEDSSIYLCRMVAGTEAFFGQGTRLTVV.

This chain connects TRBV29-1 to TRBJ2-3, with 10 bases lining up with TRBD2. CDR1 is SQVTM and CDR2 is ANQGSEA in the germline V gene. V shed 7 bases, J shed 2 bases, and the junction held 6 bases outside the gene matches. The CDR3 extends over 14 amino acids. The CDR3 bases are TGCAGCGCCCCCGGGACTAGCGACACAGATACGCAGTATTTT. This gives the protein CSAPGTSDTDTQYF.

Regarding this clonotype: A much bigger clone sits one base away, suggesting this may be a read error. The J gene is TRBJ2-5, the V gene TRBV15; D is undetermined. Germline V CDR1 and CDR2: LNHNV, YYDKDF (reference sequence). The CDR3 is 13 amino acids. This chain's CDR3 is CAASRELEETQYF. Here the CDR3 DNA reads TGTGCCGCCAGCAGAGAGTTGGAAGAGACCCAGTACTTC.

Written as DNA, the CDR3 is TGTGCCAGCAGCTTTATTTCTCAAGGTCAGCCCCAGCATTTT. Translating gives CASSFISQGQPQHF. The chain has TRBV7-9 and TRBJ1-5; no reliable D call. Per the germline V gene, CDR1 is SEHNR and CDR2 is FQNEAQ (reference sequence). The CDR3 extends over 14 amino acids. V dropped 3 bases and J dropped 6 bases, with 12 bases sitting between them.

This sequence joins TRBV4-1 and TRBJ1-1; a weak D match, TRBD1 (6 bases). The CDR3 length is 16 residues. Between the trimmed V and J ends, which lost 3 bases and 6 bases, there was a span of 20 bases. Germline CDR1 and CDR2: MGHRA and YSYEKL. As DNA, the CDR3 is TGCGCCAGCAGCCAGCATGCAGGGGTAGACTATGCTGAAGCTTTCTTT. Translation: CASSQHAGVDYAEAFF.

This clonotype was detected only a few times. The V and J genes are TRBV27 and TRBJ2-1, with 8 nucleotides matching TRBD2. Germline V CDR1 and CDR2: MNHEY, SMNVEV (reference sequence). The CDR3 has 14 amino acids. Unmatched junction bases numbered 10, after V lost 9 bases and J lost 6 bases. Here the CDR3 reads CASQAGAAINEQFF. The CDR3 region has the DNA TGTGCCAGTCAAGCGGGAGCCGCTATCAATGAGCAGTTCTTC.

The sample holds one count of this clonotype. The chain uses TRBV2 and TRBJ2-3, with D unclear. Germline-derived CDR1 and CDR2 are SNHLY and FYNNEI. This CDR3 contains 13 residues. Trimming removed 7 bases at V and 7 bases at J, with 15 bases between. The CDR3 nucleotides are TGTGCCAGCAAGACGGTCCGTATCCATACGCAGTATTTT. It translates to CASKTVRIHTQYF.

This clonotype has only one observation. This sequence joins TRBV24-1 and TRBJ1-2; 7 bases align to TRBD1. The CDR3 spans 14 residues. CDR1 is KGHDR and CDR2 is SFDVKD in the germline V gene. The V and J ends lost 10 bases and 8 bases, in that order; junction bases with no gene match: 15. The CDR3 spells CATPRDRDLEGYTF. CDR3 sequence (DNA): TGTGCCACGCCCAGGGACAGAGATTTGGAAGGCTACACCTTC.

This clonotype was recorded many times. The chain couples TRBV14 to TRBJ2-7; perhaps TRBD1 as D (5 bases). V gave up 1 base and J gave up 2 bases, with 12 bases separating them. Germline CDR1 and CDR2: SGHDN and FVKESK. The CDR3 loop spans 15 amino acids. CDR3 nucleotides: TGTGCCAGCAGCCAAGGCCAGGGCTTACCCTACGAGCAGTACTTC. Protein product: CASSQGQGLPYEQYF. Full variable domain (outside the CDR3, taken from reference TRBV14 and TRBJ2-7): EAGVTQFPSHSVIEKGQTVTLRCDPISGHDNLYWYRRVMGKEIKFLLHFVKESKQDESGMPNNRFLAERTGGTYSTLKVQPAELEDSGVYFCASSQGQGLPYEQYFGPGTRLTVT.